This T cell receptor beta chain is drawn from a study of shared clonotypes between healthy human individuals. Assay used: immunoSEQ multiplex PCR; TCRdb lists only in-frame clones, some missing. The data hold about 700,000 clones, with 90% to 95% observed a single time. The CDR3 totals 15 residues. The germline V and J ends were trimmed by 5 bases and 0 bases, with 8 bases remaining between them. The germline V gene has CDR1 SGHVS and CDR2 FQNEAQ. Naive CD8 cells, CD45RO-negative and positively selected for CCR7, excluded terminally differentiated effector memory CD45RA+ cells. Material for sequencing was naive CD8+ T cells sorted from blood. The TCR originated in a man aged 25-45 years in good health. The rearrangement uses TRBV7-8 and TRBJ2-6, with no clear D. CDR3 amino acids: CASSPPLSGANVLTF. CDR3 in DNA: TGTGCCAGCAGCCCTCCACTCTCTGGGGCCAACGTCCTGACTTTC.